This T cell receptor beta chain was captured in a study of shared clonotypes between healthy human individuals. Losses at the gene ends were 2 bases for V and 2 bases for J; bases not matched to a gene: 5. Germline V gives CDR1 SGDLS, CDR2 YYNGEE. CDR3 length: 16 amino acids. With regard to this clone: Its antigen is as yet unknown.

Overall study findings and caveats: All-four-donor shared clonotypes had higher generation probabilities than non-shared clonotypes did. Richness estimates generally favored naive over memory subsets.

TCRdb's table, derived via immunoSEQ multiplex PCR, lists solely in-frame clones and lacks some. Among about 1.4 million clones listed, around 97% were seen once. J is TRBJ2-3 and V is TRBV9; 10 bases are a match to TRBD2. The TCR was taken from a man aged 25 to 40 in good health. Sequences were obtained from naive CD4+ T cells sorted from blood. Subset indicated: CD45RA+ positively selected. The CDR3 DNA follows: TGTGCCAGCAGCGTCGGACTAGCGGACGACACAGATACGCAGTATTTT. This sequence encodes CASSVGLADDTDTQYF. Supplemented by reference TRBV9 and TRBJ2-3, the full variable domain reads DSGVTQTPKHLITATGQRVTLRCSPRSGDLSVYWYQQSLDQGLQFLIQYYNGEERAKGNILERFSAQQFPDLHSELNLSSLELGDSALYFCASSVGLADDTDTQYFGPGTRLTVL.